What follows are 17 T cell receptor beta chains derived from one specimen sequenced in a study of T cell repertoires in cytomegalovirus infection. Using its own MiXCR run on the reads, TCRdb lists one record per CDR3 protein. The sample lists about half a million distinct CDR3 sequences, about 33% occurring once. Their recognized antigens are unknown. Sequences were derived from cultured PBMCs, sampled from culture after CMV antigen stimulation. All receptors derive from a human donor in good health (CMV status not recorded). Some clones in this sample may be carry-over from other donors' samples.

The chain combines TRBV28 with TRBJ2-7; D is perhaps TRBD2 (6 bases). V dropped 9 bases and J dropped 3 bases, with 18 bases sitting between them. Germline values: CDR1 MDHEN, CDR2 SYDVKM. The CDR3 has 14 amino acids. CDR3 residues: CASLRGGGNYEQYF. In DNA, the CDR3 is TGTGCCAGTCTTAGGGGAGGCGGAAACTACGAGCAGTACTTC.

In this sample, this clonotype turned up many times. This chain connects TRBV7-2 to TRBJ2-4; the D call may be TRBD1 or TRBD2 (5 bases each). With 9 bases removed from V and 2 bases from J, the gap between germline ends came to 11 bases. The CDR3 is made up of 13 amino acids. Germline loops: CDR1 SGHTA, CDR2 FQGNSA. The CDR3 reads CASGGVPKNIQYF. For the CDR3, the DNA is TGTGCCAGTGGGGGAGTCCCCAAAAACATTCAGTACTTC.

The V call is TRBV7-4, the J call TRBJ2-7, with D unresolved. This CDR3 is built from 13 residues. The V and J ends lost 2 bases and 4 bases respectively, with 9 bases between them. The germline gives CDR1 SGHVT, CDR2 SQSDAQ. CDR3 in DNA: TGTGCCAGCAGCTTATTAACCGCTTACGAGCAGTACTTC. Translation gives CASSLLTAYEQYF. Supplemented by reference TRBV7-4 and TRBJ2-7, the full variable domain reads GAGVSQSPRYKVAKRGRDVALRCDSISGHVTLYWYRQTLGQGSEVLTYSQSDAQRDKSGRPSGRFSAERPERSVSTLKIQRTEQGDSAVYLCASSLLTAYEQYFGPGTRLTVT.

This clonotype was counted a few times. CDR3 sequence reads: CASSLNPDRTYF. CDR3 coding DNA: TGTGCCAGCAGCTTGAATCCCGACAGGACCTACTTC. This sequence joins TRBV5-5 and TRBJ2-4; D possibly corresponds to TRBD1 (6 bases). Germline V gives CDR1 SGHKS, CDR2 YYEKEE (reference sequence). The CDR3 spans 12 residues. With 1 base removed from V and 16 bases from J, the gap between germline ends came to 15 bases.

The CDR3 spells CASRSRDLLRNQPQHF. The DNA for the CDR3 is TGTGCCAGCAGGTCACGGGACCTTCTTCGCAATCAGCCCCAGCATTTT. The rearrangement joins TRBV6-1 to TRBJ1-5; maybe TRBD1 (5 bases). V lost 6 bases and J 2 bases, leaving 17 bases between the germline ends. CDR3 length: 16 residues. Germline lookup yields CDR1 MNHNS and CDR2 SASEGT.

The chain joins TRBV7-6 to TRBJ1-1, with 7 bases fitting TRBD1. The CDR3 length is 14 residues. The V and J ends lost 3 bases and 8 bases, in that order; junction bases with no gene match: 9. Germline V gene sequence: CDR1 SGHVS, CDR2 FNYEAQ. The CDR3 DNA reads as TGTGCCAGCAGCTTGGCAGGGGGGCCCTTAGAAGCTTTCTTT. It translates to CASSLAGGPLEAFF.

This rearrangement joins TRBV5-4 to TRBJ2-1; D is possibly TRBD2 (6 bases). The V end lost 2 bases, the J end lost 4 bases, and 13 bases lay between the germline ends. The CDR3 spans 15 residues. Germline-derived CDR1 and CDR2 are SGHNT and YYREEE (reference sequence). CDR3 nucleotide sequence: TGTGCCAGCAGCTTTCACCAGCGGGTGTACAATGAGCAGTTCTTC. The encoded protein is CASSFHQRVYNEQFF.

This clonotype has a handful of counts. The J gene is TRBJ2-5, the V gene TRBV20-1, with 13 bases fitting TRBD2. J was trimmed by 1 base and V by 0 bases; bases with no gene match: 8. The CDR3 contains 18 residues. CDR1 is DFQATT and CDR2 is SNEGSKA in the germline V gene (reference sequence). The CDR3 loop reads CSARDLGLAGNFQETQYF. In DNA, the CDR3 is TGCAGTGCTAGAGATCTGGGACTAGCGGGAAATTTCCAAGAGACCCAGTACTTC.

This clonotype has a count of ten or more. The V and J genes are TRBV7-2 and TRBJ1-6; the match to TRBD1 covers 7 bases. V gave up 4 bases and J gave up 12 bases; unmatched junction bases: 6. The CDR3 is made up of 13 amino acids. Germline V CDR1 and CDR2: SGHTA, FQGNSA. The CDR3, as DNA: TGTGCCAGCAGCTCGGGACAGTTTCTACCCCTCCACTTT. Translating gives CASSSGQFLPLHF.

In its sample, this clonotype was seen a few times. This chain uses TRBV6-2 or TRBV6-3 with TRBJ1-5; D gene ambiguous. Trimming left V 2 bases short and J 3 bases short, with 11 bases between. The CDR3 has 15 residues. Per the germline V gene, CDR1 is MNHEY and CDR2 is SVGEGT. The CDR3 DNA follows: TGTGCCAGCAGTTACGGAATCCAGAACAATCAGCCCCAGCATTTT. It translates to CASSYGIQNNQPQHF.

V and J are TRBV7-2 and TRBJ2-6; no clear D gene. The germline gives CDR1 SGHTA, CDR2 FQGNSA. The CDR3 totals 17 residues. Trimming pared 5 bases from V and 4 bases from J, leaving 18 bases between. This chain's CDR3 is CASSPRTDLLGANVLTF. The DNA for the CDR3 is TGTGCCAGCAGCCCCCGGACCGACCTCTTAGGGGCCAACGTCCTGACTTTC.

This clonotype showed up just a few times. The CDR3 sequence is CATSVSGRYNEQFF. The CDR3 coding sequence is TGTGCCACCAGTGTAAGCGGACGGTACAATGAGCAGTTCTTC. This chain connects TRBV24-1 to TRBJ2-1, with D tentatively TRBD2 (5 bases). V was clipped by 5 bases and J by 4 bases, with 11 bases between them. Per germline, CDR1 KGHDR and CDR2 SFDVKD. The CDR3 has 14 amino acids.

The J gene is TRBJ1-5, the V gene TRBV6-6; D uncertain. Germline V gene sequence: CDR1 MNHNY, CDR2 SVGAGI (reference sequence). This CDR3 contains 13 residues. V shed 0 bases and J shed 5 bases, with 5 bases lying between them. CDR3 nucleotide sequence: TGTGCCAGCAGTTACTCGAGCCATCAGCCCCAGCATTTT. This encodes CASSYSSHQPQHF.

The chain couples TRBV11-2 to TRBJ2-1, with D unclear. This CDR3 region has 17 residues. Per the germline V gene, CDR1 is SGHAT and CDR2 is FQNNGV. V shed 1 base and J shed 7 bases, with 20 bases lying between them. CDR3 DNA: TGTGCCAGCAGCTTAGCCCCCACCGGTGAGGCTAGTAATGAGCAGTTCTTC. Translating gives CASSLAPTGEASNEQFF.

The chain links TRBV19 to TRBJ2-1; unclear D gene. The CDR3 has 15 residues. The V end was cut by 9 bases, the J end by 6 bases, with 21 bases between. Germline loops: CDR1 LNHDA, CDR2 SQIVND (reference sequence). The CDR3 is CARTTQSSVGNEQFF. CDR3 coding DNA: TGTGCCAGGACAACCCAGTCATCCGTCGGCAATGAGCAGTTCTTC. Complete variable domain (other parts from reference TRBV19 and TRBJ2-1): DGGITQSPKYLFRKEGQNVTLSCEQNLNHDAMYWYRQDPGQGLRLIYYSQIVNDFQKGDIAEGYSVSREKKESFPLTVTSAQKNPTAFYLCARTTQSSVGNEQFFGPGTRLTVL.

The chain employs TRBV6-2 or TRBV6-3 and TRBJ2-1; the match to TRBD2 covers 12 bases. Germline V gene data show CDR1 as MNHEY and CDR2 as SVGEGT. J gave up 4 bases and V 6 bases, and 7 bases lay outside the gene matches. The CDR3 totals 16 residues. The CDR3 loop reads CASSPALAGGYNEQFF. CDR3 nucleotides: TGTGCCAGCAGCCCCGCTCTAGCGGGAGGGTACAATGAGCAGTTCTTC.

The V and J genes are TRBV28 and TRBJ2-2, with D perhaps TRBD1 (6 bases). Germline V CDR1 and CDR2: MDHEN, SYDVKM. The CDR3 contains 15 residues. V was pared by 5 bases and J by 3 bases, with 13 bases between. The CDR3 coding sequence is TGTGCCAGCAGTCGCCCCACAGGGTACACCGGGGAGCTGTTTTTT. It specifies CASSRPTGYTGELFF.